A selection of T cell receptor beta chains follows, all from one sample in a study of blood T cell repertoires in COVID-19. The data were produced by immunoSEQ multiplex PCR, yet TCRdb's version contains in-frame clones alone and is incomplete. The sample has more than 100,000 clones, approximately 90% seen once. Sample: peripheral blood. Receptors were obtained from a man over 45 with active or convalescent COVID-19. Each CDR3 is given without its conserved first and last residue.

TRBV3-1/TRBV3-2	TRBJ2-3	12	ASSQERGRDTQY
TRBV4-2	TRBJ2-7	14	ASSQVPSGGTYEQY
TRBV7-8	TRBJ1-6	14	ASSLVGSSYNSPLH
TRBV7-2	TRBJ2-2	14	ASSARLAGTTGELF
TRBV29-1	TRBJ2-7	10	SVRDREYEQY
TRBV4-2	TRBJ2-1	13	ASSQDRGGYNEQF
TRBV6-5	TRBJ2-6	12	AGLTGSGANVLT
TRBV5-1	TRBJ2-1	14	ASSLVLAGGYNEQF
TRBV6-5	TRBJ1-1	11	ASSDDRRTEAF
TRBV9	TRBJ2-7	12	ASSVGQLGYEQY
TRBV10-3	TRBJ2-7	13	AISGSSGREHEQY
TRBV24-1	TRBJ2-1	14	ATSDLRHLGSNEQF
TRBV10-3	TRBJ1-1	12	AIRSGDRDTEAF
TRBV6-1	TRBJ2-7	12	ASSEGGLSYEQY
TRBV24-1	TRBJ2-1	12	ATSVSKPPNEQF
TRBV7-2	TRBJ2-7	15	ASSLATSGGSQYEQY
TRBV11-2	TRBJ2-1	14	ASSLWREKDYNEQF
TRBV10-1	TRBJ1-2	11	ASSEARNYGYT
TRBV10-3	TRBJ2-1	14	AISETTSGGDNEQF
TRBV29-1	TRBJ2-4	11	SVSGGTSLNQY
TRBV19	TRBJ2-7	12	ASRTSGLTSEQY
TRBV19	TRBJ2-7	9	ASSPRCEQY
TRBV6-5	TRBJ1-2	11	ASTPQGAQGYT
TRBV6-5	TRBJ2-1	11	ASRASPPQPPF
TRBV19	TRBJ1-5	13	ASSPNPPGQEPQH
TRBV6-2/TRBV6-3	TRBJ2-5	13	ASSPRGAVGETQY
TRBV11-3	TRBJ2-1	17	ARNLRSNSGGPSYNEQF
TRBV19	TRBJ1-5	14	ASSLAGRGFTQPQH
TRBV11-3	TRBJ2-3	12	ASSSERDADTQY
TRBV27	TRBJ1-1	13	ASSPIPDRNTEAF
TRBV27	TRBJ1-5	13	ASRGQGASNQPQH
TRBV6-1	TRBJ2-1	13	ASSEVGQGTNEQF
TRBV19	TRBJ2-1	13	ASSIEASSYNEQF
TRBV4-3	TRBJ1-2	14	ASSQGGTGENYGYT
TRBV4-2	TRBJ1-2	13	ASSSGTVGSYGYT
TRBV24-1	TRBJ1-2	13	ATSDPGQPSYGYT
TRBV5-1	TRBJ2-7	11	ASSPGEFYEQY
TRBV3-1/TRBV3-2	TRBJ1-4	15	ASSQNDPGQGNEKLF
TRBV29-1	TRBJ1-1	13	SVDVASQSNTEAF
TRBV6-5	TRBJ2-4	12	ASSYSRQGNIQY
TRBV9	TRBJ2-5	18	ASSVVEGLGTSGFGETQY
TRBV7-9	TRBJ2-4	13	ASSLVTGQGNIQY
TRBV7-5	TRBJ2-7	12	VRSLAAGPNEQY
TRBV18	TRBJ2-7	13	ASSYNSGSRYEQY
TRBV19	TRBJ1-2	11	ATIRTGSYGYT
TRBV5-4	TRBJ1-4	12	ASSRDRGYEKLF